The 9 T cell receptor beta chains reported below all come from one sample, sequenced in a study of glioma-infiltrating T cells after dendritic cell vaccination. Assay used: immunoSEQ multiplex PCR; TCRdb lists only in-frame clones, some missing. The sample holds fewer than 110,000 clones, roughly 76% seen once. The material was blood, obtained before dendritic cell vaccination. Receptors were obtained from a human donor with glioblastoma.

The rearrangement joins TRBV10-3 to TRBJ1-5, with 7 positions matching TRBD1. The J segment lost 0 bases and the V segment lost 6 bases, leaving 5 bases of the junction unmatched. CDR3 length: 15 amino acids. CDR1 ENHRY and CDR2 SYGVKD come from the germline V gene. CDR3 coding DNA: TGTGCCATCAGCTTACAGGGGCCTAGCAATCAGCCCCAGCATTTT. As protein: CAISLQGPSNQPQHF.

This chain joins TRBV7-9 and TRBJ1-5; 11 positions match TRBD1. The germline gives CDR1 SEHNR, CDR2 FQNEAQ (reference sequence). The CDR3 runs to 17 residues. With V trimmed by 2 bases and J by 5 bases, 8 bases remained unmatched. The CDR3, as DNA: TGTGCCAGCAGCTTATCGTGGGACAGGGGGTTAGATCAGCCCCAGCATTTT. Translation: CASSLSWDRGLDQPQHF.

The CDR3 DNA reads as TGTGCCAGCAGCCCCCGGACAGGGGCTGGAAACACCATATATTTT. This sequence encodes CASSPRTGAGNTIYF. This chain uses TRBV7-2 with TRBJ1-3, with TRBD1 matching 9 bases. The CDR3 has 15 amino acids. V trimming: 5 bases; J trimming: 2 bases; junction bases outside the gene matches: 4. The germline V gene encodes CDR1 SGHTA and CDR2 FQGNSA.

This clone appeared a single time. V gene TRBV28 combines with J gene TRBJ2-7; a possible D gene is TRBD1 (5 bases). Trimming stripped 3 bases from V and 1 base from J, with 16 bases between. CDR1 is MDHEN, CDR2 SYDVKM, per germline. CDR3 length: 16 residues. CDR3 region: CASSLSGAQESYEQYF. DNA for the CDR3: TGTGCCAGCAGTTTGTCTGGGGCCCAAGAGTCCTACGAGCAGTACTTC.

This chain joins TRBV7-3 and TRBJ2-3; 12 bases match TRBD2. V dropped 8 bases and J dropped 2; count of bases not matched to a gene: 2. CDR1 and CDR2 from the germline V gene are SGHTA and FQGTGA. The CDR3 is 14 amino acids. CDR3 DNA: TGTGCCAGCGGACTAGCGGGGTTCACAGATACGCAGTATTTT. Translating it yields CASGLAGFTDTQYF.

The chain links TRBV6-6 to TRBJ1-2; D is unclear. Trimming removed 0 bases at V and 5 bases at J, with 4 bases between. The CDR3 spans 12 residues. Per germline, CDR1 MNHNY and CDR2 SVGAGI (reference sequence). In DNA form, the CDR3 reads TGTGCCAGCAGTTACTCTCGTTATGGCTACACCTTC. It specifies CASSYSRYGYTF.

Points on this clone: A read error may account for a junction end that differs from germline. J is TRBJ1-5 and V is TRBV7-2; TRBD1 aligns across 9 bases. Germline assignment: CDR1 SGHTA and CDR2 FQGNSA. There are 15 residues in the CDR3. The CDR3 region is CASGLMGQGGQPQHF. As DNA, the CDR3 is TGTGCCAGCGGCTTAATGGGACAGGGTGGTCAGCCCCAGCATTTT.

The chain recombines TRBV2 with TRBJ2-1; 14 bases are a match to TRBD2. Germline values: CDR1 SNHLY, CDR2 FYNNEI. With 4 bases clipped from V and 0 bases from J, the junction kept 8 bases outside the gene matches. The CDR3 totals 19 residues. Here the CDR3 reads CASSVWTSGGTNSYNEQFF. The CDR3 DNA reads as TGTGCCAGCAGTGTATGGACTAGCGGGGGGACCAACTCCTACAATGAGCAGTTCTTC.

The chain carries TRBV14 and TRBJ2-5; tentatively, D is TRBD2 (6 bases). Germline V CDR1 and CDR2: SGHDN, FVKESK. V lost 4 bases to trimming and J lost 1 base, with 22 bases between them. The CDR3 has 18 amino acids. The CDR3 spells CASSPPGGDPRAQETQYF. The CDR3 DNA reads TGTGCCAGCAGCCCCCCTGGCGGGGACCCAAGGGCCCAAGAGACCCAGTACTTC.